A single sample is the source of the 24 T cell receptor beta chains below, sequenced in a study of vaccination effects on CD4 cells after COVID-19. These TCRs are of unknown antigen specificity. Here immunoSEQ multiplex PCR was the method, and the copy in TCRdb shows in-frame clones only, minus some. The sample records around 21,000 clones, 68% being singletons. Antigen-specific CD4+ T cell clonotypes were called by their expansion after viral peptide-pool culture in ViraFEST. Cells that had been cultured for 10 days were the source of isolated CD4+ T cells. In the vaccine recipients, nucleocapsid antibodies were negative and there was no prior SARS-CoV-2 infection. Material: CD4+ T cells from PBMCs cultured with HCoV-NL63 spike peptides, obtained before COVID-19 vaccination. These receptors all stem from a human donor who received a COVID-19 vaccine.

V usage is TRBV24-1 and J usage is TRBJ2-7, with D perhaps assigned TRBD1 or TRBD2 (5 bases each). The CDR3 consists of 12 residues. From germline, CDR1 is KGHDR and CDR2 SFDVKD. V lost 9 bases and J 0 bases, leaving 8 bases between the germline ends. CDR3 residues: CATGDDSYEQYF. CDR3 in DNA: TGTGCCACCGGGGACGACTCCTACGAGCAGTACTTC.

The chain joins TRBV7-8 to TRBJ1-2; D call uncertain. This CDR3 has 13 residues. With 2 bases removed from V and 4 bases from J, the gap between germline ends came to 8 bases. In germline, CDR1 is SGHVS, CDR2 FQNEAQ. CDR3 protein: CASSLRESYGYTF. CDR3 nucleotides: TGTGCCAGCAGCTTAAGGGAGAGCTATGGCTACACCTTC. The full variable domain, with the rest looked up from reference TRBV7-8 and TRBJ1-2, is GAGVSQSPRYKVAKRGQDVALRCDPISGHVSLFWYQQALGQGPEFLTYFQNEAQLDKSGLPSDRFFAERPEGSVSTLKIQRTQQEDSAVYLCASSLRESYGYTFGSGTRLTVV.

This chain links TRBV11-2 with TRBJ2-3; a possible D gene is TRBD1 (6 bases). This CDR3 is built from 15 residues. CDR1 and CDR2 (germline): SGHAT, FQNNGV. V shed 0 bases and J shed 2 bases, with 9 bases lying between them. CDR3 loop: CASSLEGQSTDTQYF. CDR3 in DNA: TGTGCCAGCAGCTTAGAGGGACAATCCACAGATACGCAGTATTTT. Using reference TRBV11-2 and TRBJ2-3 for the parts outside the CDR3, the full variable domain is EAGVAQSPRYKIIEKRQSVAFWCNPISGHATLYWYQQILGQGPKLLIQFQNNGVVDDSQLPKDRFSAERLKGVDSTLKIQPAKLEDSAVYLCASSLEGQSTDTQYFGPGTRLTVL.

This chain uses TRBV4-1 with TRBJ2-7; TRBD1 might be the D (6 bases). Trimming removed 2 bases at V and 4 bases at J, with 24 bases between. This CDR3 comprises 18 residues. CDR1 and CDR2 from the germline V gene are MGHRA and YSYEKL. CDR3 amino acids: CASSQLLRLGRGEYEQYF. The DNA for the CDR3 is TGCGCCAGCAGCCAACTATTACGCCTCGGCAGGGGAGAGTACGAGCAGTACTTC.

This clone appeared a few times. CDR3 loop: CASSRGGSYEQYF. The DNA for the CDR3 is TGTGCCAGCAGCCGCGGAGGTTCCTACGAGCAGTACTTC. The rearrangement uses TRBV7-2 and TRBJ2-7; D might be TRBD2 (5 bases). Germline CDR1 and CDR2: SGHTA and FQGNSA. V was pared by 5 bases and J by 1 base, with 9 bases between. The CDR3 extends over 13 amino acids.

The chain joins TRBV7-2 to TRBJ2-2; 9 nucleotides agree with TRBD2. The trim removed 4 bases at V and 3 bases at J, leaving 6 bases unmatched. CDR1 and CDR2 (germline): SGHTA, FQGNSA. The CDR3 contains 16 residues. CDR3 nucleotide sequence: TGTGCCAGCAGCTCCGCGGGGGGGACCCACACCGGGGAGCTGTTTTTT. It yields the protein CASSSAGGTHTGELFF.

The chain joins TRBV3-1 (or the pseudogene TRBV3-2) to TRBJ2-1; D is uncertain. The CDR3 is made up of 14 amino acids. Germline values: CDR1 LGHDT, CDR2 YNNKEL (reference sequence). Trimming cost V 3 bases and J 4 bases, with 10 bases left between them. The CDR3 coding sequence is TGTGCCAGCAGCCAGGAGTGGTCGTACAATGAGCAGTTCTTC. This gives the protein CASSQEWSYNEQFF.

The V gene is TRBV5-1, the J gene TRBJ2-3, with D possibly TRBD2 on 6 matching bases. Germline lookup yields CDR1 SGHRS and CDR2 YFSETQ. The CDR3 spans 14 residues. V was pared by 1 base and J by 14 bases, with 20 bases between. CDR3 sequence (DNA): TGCGCCAGCAGCTTGTCCCGGGACTCTATCCGGGGGTATTTT. This codes for CASSLSRDSIRGYF.

The V call is TRBV7-2, the J call TRBJ2-7; D may be TRBD2 (7 bases). Germline V gives CDR1 SGHTA, CDR2 FQGNSA. The CDR3 runs to 15 residues. The V gene lost 1 base and the J gene lost 3 bases, with 13 bases spanning the gap. Here the CDR3 DNA reads TGTGCCAGCAGCTTAGACATAAGGGGGGGCTACGAGCAGTACTTC. Its translation is CASSLDIRGGYEQYF.

The J gene is TRBJ2-5, the V gene TRBV12-2; TRBD2 reflects the table's D call only, with no check against the DNA. TRBV12-2 is a recognized pseudogene. The CDR3 loop spans 14 amino acids. The CDR3 spells CASRLGTRQETQYF. The CDR3 coding sequence is TGTGCAAGTCGCCTAGGGACTCGCCAAGAGACCCAGTACTTC.

The chain couples TRBV6-2 or TRBV6-3 to TRBJ2-7, with 12 bases fitting TRBD2. The CDR3 runs to 14 residues. Germline CDR1 reads MNHEY; CDR2 reads SVGEGT. With V trimmed by 5 bases and J by 5 bases, 4 bases remained unmatched. CDR3: CASSPLAGGNEQYF. The DNA of the CDR3 is TGTGCCAGCAGTCCCCTAGCGGGAGGGAACGAGCAGTACTTC.

The V call is TRBV7-9, the J call TRBJ2-7; D remains ambiguous. Trimming took 5 bases from V and 0 from J, leaving 11 bases between them. Germline CDR1 is SEHNR and CDR2 is FQNEAQ (reference sequence). This CDR3 region has 14 residues. CDR3 protein: CASSPGRSSYEQYF. CDR3 coding DNA: TGTGCCAGCAGCCCCGGCCGCTCCTCCTACGAGCAGTACTTC.

The chain uses TRBV5-8 and TRBJ2-7; D tentatively reads TRBD1 or TRBD2 (7 bases each). V was shortened by 3 bases and J by 7 bases, with 17 bases between the two germline ends. CDR3 length: 14 residues. The V gene's germline CDR1 is SGHTS and CDR2 YDEGEE. CDR3: CASSSRAGGEEQYF. The CDR3 bases are TGTGCCAGCAGCTCTCGGGCAGGGGGGGAAGAGCAGTACTTC.

The V gene is TRBV4-1, the J gene TRBJ2-1, with D tentatively TRBD2 (5 bases). V lost 3 bases and J 2 bases, leaving 14 bases between the germline ends. Germline V lookup: CDR1 MGHRA, CDR2 YSYEKL. This CDR3 is 16 amino acids long. DNA for the CDR3: TGCGCCAGCAGCCACGGAAGGGAGACCACCTACAATGAGCAGTTCTTC. Translated, it gives CASSHGRETTYNEQFF.

The chain combines TRBV19 with TRBJ2-1; TRBD2 agrees at 13 bases. Germline assignment: CDR1 LNHDA and CDR2 SQIVND (reference sequence). This CDR3 contains 14 residues. After removal of 8 bases from V and 7 bases from J, the junction contained 5 bases not matched to a gene. The CDR3 sequence: CASGLAGAMNEQFF. The DNA for the CDR3 is TGTGCCAGTGGACTAGCGGGAGCTATGAATGAGCAGTTCTTC.

The chain uses TRBV10-3 and TRBJ1-3; TRBD1 matches 10 bases. This CDR3 is built from 17 residues. V dropped 6 bases and J dropped 0; count of bases not matched to a gene: 8. Germline loops: CDR1 ENHRY, CDR2 SYGVKD. CDR3 in amino acids: CAIRSTGGDISGNTIYF. The CDR3 DNA reads as TGTGCCATCAGATCGACAGGGGGCGATATCTCTGGAAACACCATATATTTT.

This sequence joins TRBV19 and TRBJ1-6, with a possible D match to TRBD1 (5 bases). CDR1 and CDR2 (germline): LNHDA, SQIVND (reference sequence). The V end lost 7 bases, the J end lost 9 bases, and 16 bases lay between the germline ends. The CDR3 loop spans 14 amino acids. In DNA form, the CDR3 reads TGTGCCAGTACTCAACAGGTTCGGGGTTCACCCCTCCACTTT. Translating gives CASTQQVRGSPLHF.

The genes are TRBV19 and TRBJ2-3; TRBD2 aligns across 15 bases. Germline CDR1 is LNHDA and CDR2 is SQIVND (reference sequence). The CDR3 has 16 residues. V trimming: 5 bases; J trimming: 4 bases; junction bases outside the gene matches: 4. In nucleotides, the CDR3 is TGTGCCAGTAGTCCCGGGACTAGCGGGAGGTCAGATACGCAGTATTTT. It specifies CASSPGTSGRSDTQYF.

There are a few counts of this clone. The chain employs TRBV4-1 and TRBJ1-1; 7 bases match TRBD1. J lost 1 base, V lost 5 bases, and 10 bases had no gene match. Looked up from germline, CDR1 is MGHRA and CDR2 is YSYEKL. The CDR3 is 16 residues long. In DNA form, the CDR3 reads TGCGCCAGCAGCTTAAGCCCCCGGACAGGGAACACTGAAGCTTTCTTT. The encoded protein is CASSLSPRTGNTEAFF.

The CDR3 sequence: CASRGGWIRTSASVDEQFF. The CDR3, as DNA: TGTGCCAGCAGGGGAGGGTGGATTAGGACTAGCGCCTCCGTCGATGAGCAGTTCTTC. V gene TRBV7-9 combines with J gene TRBJ2-1, with 9 nucleotides matching TRBD2. J lost 8 bases, V lost 6 bases, and 23 bases had no gene match. The CDR3 length is 19 residues. The germline V gene encodes CDR1 SEHNR and CDR2 FQNEAQ (reference sequence).

The V call is TRBV24-1, the J call TRBJ2-5; the match to TRBD1 covers 8 bases. The CDR3 is 15 residues long. V shed 8 bases and J 3 bases; nucleotides not matched to a gene: 10. Germline assignment: CDR1 KGHDR and CDR2 SFDVKD. For the CDR3, the DNA is TGTGCCACCACTATGGGCTCGACAGGGGAAGAGACCCAGTACTTC. Translated, it gives CATTMGSTGEETQYF.

This sequence joins TRBV9 and TRBJ1-3; D remains unclear. Trimming cost V 3 bases and J 0 bases, with 7 bases left between them. The CDR3 sequence is 14 residues long. CDR1 is SGDLS, CDR2 YYNGEE, per germline. The CDR3 reads CASSAGNSGNTIYF. The CDR3 DNA sequence: TGTGCCAGCAGCGCAGGAAACTCTGGAAACACCATATATTTT.

This chain's CDR3 is CASSPRRTISYEQYF. DNA for the CDR3: TGTGCCAGCAGCCCTAGGAGGACCATCTCCTACGAGCAGTACTTC. The chain has TRBV7-8 and TRBJ2-7, with D perhaps matching TRBD2 (5 bases). The CDR3 has 15 amino acids. V was cut by 5 bases and J by 0 bases, with 14 bases left in between. Looked up from germline, CDR1 is SGHVS and CDR2 is FQNEAQ.

This clone was picked up a small number of times. In the same sample, other DNA sequences code for this CDR3. This chain joins TRBV9 and TRBJ2-5; the D is unclear. V was cut by 0 bases and J by 2 bases, with 8 bases left in between. The length of the CDR3 is 14 residues. Germline V gene data show CDR1 as SGDLS and CDR2 as YYNGEE. CDR3 nucleotide sequence: TGTGCCAGCAGCGTAGGTACAATACAAGAGACCCAGTACTTC. Protein product: CASSVGTIQETQYF.